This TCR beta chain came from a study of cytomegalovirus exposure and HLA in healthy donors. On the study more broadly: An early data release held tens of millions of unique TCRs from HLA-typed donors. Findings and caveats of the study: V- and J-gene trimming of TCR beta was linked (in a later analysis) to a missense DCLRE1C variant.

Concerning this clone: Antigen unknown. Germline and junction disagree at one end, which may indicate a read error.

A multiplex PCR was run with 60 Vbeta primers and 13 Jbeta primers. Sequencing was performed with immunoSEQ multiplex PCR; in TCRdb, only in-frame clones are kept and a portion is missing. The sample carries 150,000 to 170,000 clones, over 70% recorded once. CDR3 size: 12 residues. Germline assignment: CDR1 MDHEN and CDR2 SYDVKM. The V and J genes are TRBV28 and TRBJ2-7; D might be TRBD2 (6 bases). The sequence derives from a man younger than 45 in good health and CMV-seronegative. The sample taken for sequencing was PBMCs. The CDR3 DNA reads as TGTGCCAGCAGTTTTATTCAGACTAGACTACATTTC. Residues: CASSFIQTRLHF.